These T cell receptor beta chains were read from a single sample in a study of cytomegalovirus exposure and HLA in healthy donors. Clones were read by immunoSEQ multiplex PCR, and TCRdb kept only the in-frame ones, dropping some. Here the sample spans about 400,000 clones, 86% being singletons. Material for sequencing was PBMCs. The receptors stem from a woman under 30 in good health and CMV-seronegative. The CDR3 runs from the conserved cysteine through the conserved F or W. D genes are given only for firm matches. Expanded clones are given a class, and other clones once, few, many or no size at all.

D,length,J,size,V,CDR3,DNA
NA,13,TRBJ2-7,NA,TRBV10-3,CAISESRDIKQYF,TGTGCCATCAGTGAGTCCAGGGACATCAAGCAGTACTTC
TRBD2,14,TRBJ2-2,NA,TRBV27,CASSLSASGKELFF,TGTGCCAGCAGTTTATCAGCTAGCGGCAAGGAGCTGTTTTTT
NA,14,TRBJ2-7,few,TRBV7-8,CASSGFGEKNEQYF,TGTGCCAGCAGCGGGTTCGGGGAGAAGAACGAGCAGTACTTC
TRBD1,13,TRBJ1-2,few,TRBV5-4,CASYSQGTAGYTF,TGTGCCAGCTACTCACAGGGGACGGCTGGCTACACCTTC
TRBD2,12,TRBJ2-7,NA,TRBV6-6,CASAGGYGEQYF,TGTGCCAGCGCGGGAGGTTATGGCGAGCAGTACTTC
NA,15,TRBJ1-5,NA,TRBV18,CASSQGGGGSQPQHF,TGTGCCAGCTCCCAGGGAGGGGGGGGCAGTCAGCCCCAGCATTTT
TRBD1,13,TRBJ2-1,once,TRBV11-3,CASSSGGQNEQFF,TGTGCCAGCAGCTCAGGGGGCCAAAATGAGCAGTTCTTC
NA,15,TRBJ2-5,NA,TRBV18,CASSWGRTYQETQYF,TGTGCCAGCTCTTGGGGCAGGACGTACCAAGAGACCCAGTACTTC
NA,16,TRBJ2-1,NA,TRBV9,CASTASRQTFYNEQFF,TGTGCCAGCACCGCATCTCGACAGACGTTTTACAATGAGCAGTTCTTC
TRBD2,16,TRBJ2-5,NA,TRBV28,CASSLWLAGDQETQYF,TGTGCCAGCAGTTTATGGCTAGCGGGGGATCAAGAGACCCAGTACTTC
TRBD1,15,TRBJ1-4,NA,TRBV2,CASILLQGAGRKLFF,TGTGCCAGCATCCTCTTACAGGGGGCGGGAAGAAAACTGTTTTTT
TRBD1,19,TRBJ1-5,once,TRBV4-2,CASSQDRDRGDYSNQPQHF,TGTGCCAGCAGCCAAGACCGGGACAGGGGCGACTATAGCAATCAGCCCCAGCATTTT
NA,14,TRBJ1-6,NA,TRBV6-5,CASSPWAGDSPLHF,TGTGCCAGCAGCCCCTGGGCCGGTGATTCACCCCTCCACTTT
TRBD1,14,TRBJ2-1,NA,TRBV6-5,CASSRQGTDNEQFF,TGTGCCAGCAGCAGACAGGGAACGGACAATGAGCAGTTCTTC
TRBD1,16,TRBJ2-7,NA,TRBV5-1,CASSTTGQGGPYEQYF,TGCGCCAGCAGCACTACTGGACAGGGTGGCCCCTACGAGCAGTACTTC
TRBD1,15,TRBJ1-1,NA,TRBV7-8,CASSARTGVNTEAFF,TGTGCCAGCAGTGCCCGGACAGGGGTGAACACTGAAGCTTTCTTT
NA,14,TRBJ2-3,NA,TRBV14,CASSPHGGRDTQYF,TGTGCCAGCAGCCCCCACGGCGGGCGGGATACGCAGTATTTT
TRBD1,13,TRBJ1-2,NA,TRBV2,CASSRGQGRGYTF,TGTGCCAGCAGCCGGGGACAGGGACGGGGCTACACCTTC
NA,14,TRBJ1-5,NA,TRBV6-6,CASSPARSNQPQHF,TGTGCCAGCAGTCCCGCTAGGAGCAATCAGCCCCAGCATTTT
TRBD1,15,TRBJ2-3,NA,TRBV9,CASSPQQGSTDTQYF,TGTGCCAGCAGCCCCCAACAGGGGAGCACAGATACGCAGTATTTT
NA,15,TRBJ1-5,NA,TRBV28,CASSSGGRGNQPQHF,TGTGCCAGCAGTTCCGGCGGGCGCGGCAATCAGCCCCAGCATTTT
TRBD1,15,TRBJ1-5,NA,TRBV19,CASRRTGAYNQPQHF,TGTGCCAGTAGAAGAACAGGGGCCTACAATCAGCCCCAGCATTTT
NA,17,TRBJ2-5,once,TRBV12-5,CASGLDPGGTIRETQYF,TGTGCTAGTGGTTTGGATCCAGGAGGCACAATACGGGAGACCCAGTACTTC
NA,15,TRBJ2-7,NA,TRBV11-2,CASSLPAGATYEQYF,TGTGCCAGCAGCTTACCAGCTGGGGCGACCTACGAGCAGTACTTC
NA,11,TRBJ1-4,NA,TRBV2,CASSESLELFF,TGTGCCAGCAGTGAATCCCTTGAGCTGTTTTTT
TRBD2,17,TRBJ2-1,NA,TRBV5-1,CASSLAGWTSGNNEQFF,TGCGCCAGCAGCTTGGCGGGTTGGACTAGCGGGAACAATGAGCAGTTCTTC
TRBD1,15,TRBJ1-2,few,TRBV29-1,CSVDPILDRENGYTF,TGCAGCGTTGACCCGATCCTAGACAGGGAGAATGGCTACACCTTC
TRBD2,13,TRBJ2-7,NA,TRBV5-6,CASSLSGGYEQYF,TGTGCCAGCAGCTTGTCCGGGGGGTACGAGCAGTACTTC
NA,12,TRBJ1-3,once,TRBV9,CASSVGGHTIYF,TGTGCCAGCAGCGTGGGGGGACACACCATATATTTT
TRBD1,14,TRBJ1-3,NA,TRBV11-2,CASSQGARGNTIYF,TGTGCCAGCAGCCAGGGGGCCCGTGGAAACACCATATATTTT
TRBD1,14,TRBJ2-5,NA,TRBV27,CASSPGTGGETQYF,TGTGCCAGCAGCCCCGGGACAGGGGGAGAGACCCAGTACTTC
TRBD1,13,TRBJ1-2,NA,TRBV28,CASSPGQGDGYTF,TGTGCCAGCAGTCCGGGACAGGGAGATGGCTACACCTTC
NA,12,TRBJ2-1,few,TRBV19,CASSIGANEQFF,TGTGCCAGTAGTATTGGGGCTAATGAGCAGTTCTTC
NA,12,TRBJ2-2,NA,TRBV9,CASRADTGELFF,TGTGCCAGCAGGGCTGACACCGGGGAGCTGTTTTTT
TRBD2,16,TRBJ2-2,NA,TRBV28,CASSLLTSGSFGELFF,TGTGCCAGCAGTTTATTGACTAGCGGGAGTTTCGGGGAGCTGTTTTTT
NA,11,TRBJ2-7,NA,TRBV28,CASSYLGQQYF,TGTGCCAGCAGTTATCTCGGTCAGCAGTACTTC
TRBD1,14,TRBJ2-5,NA,TRBV2,CASSRQGSSETQYF,TGTGCCAGCAGTAGACAGGGATCCTCGGAGACCCAGTACTTC
TRBD2,18,TRBJ2-1,NA,TRBV11-2,CASSYGTSGRWSYNEQFF,TGTGCCAGCAGCTACGGGACTAGCGGGAGGTGGTCGTACAATGAGCAGTTCTTC
TRBD2,11,TRBJ2-1,NA,TRBV5-4,CASSAAGEWFF,TGTGCCAGCAGCGCAGCGGGAGAGTGGTTCTTC
NA,18,TRBJ2-6,NA,TRBV9,CASSVGRGTVSGANVLTF,TGTGCCAGCAGCGTAGGCAGGGGTACGGTGTCTGGGGCCAACGTCCTGACTTTC
NA,12,TRBJ1-2,NA,TRBV5-1,CASSLSGVGYTF,TGCGCCAGCAGCCTATCAGGGGTCGGCTACACCTTC
NA,15,TRBJ2-4,NA,TRBV19,CASSAMQGAKNIQYF,TGTGCCAGTAGTGCGATGCAGGGGGCCAAAAACATTCAGTACTTC
NA,14,TRBJ2-5,NA,TRBV28,CASSLSFRTGTQYF,TGTGCCAGCAGTTTAAGTTTCAGAACGGGGACCCAGTACTTC
NA,13,TRBJ2-7,NA,TRBV6-5,CASSRTQNYEQYF,TGTGCCAGCAGTCGGACACAAAACTACGAGCAGTACTTC
TRBD1,14,TRBJ2-5,NA,TRBV28,CASEPGQLVETQYF,TGTGCCAGCGAGCCGGGACAGCTCGTGGAGACCCAGTACTTC
NA,15,TRBJ2-1,NA,TRBV19,CASSVLRGRGNEQFF,TGTGCCAGTAGTGTACTCAGGGGAAGGGGCAATGAGCAGTTCTTC
TRBD2,15,TRBJ2-1,NA,TRBV9,CASSGGLADYNEQFF,TGTGCCAGCAGCGGGGGACTAGCGGATTACAATGAGCAGTTCTTC
TRBD1,14,TRBJ2-1,NA,TRBV28,CASSLQGGDNEQFF,TGTGCCAGCAGTCTACAGGGGGGTGACAATGAGCAGTTCTTC
NA,16,TRBJ2-1,NA,TRBV7-3,CASSPTGSGMYNEQFF,TGTGCCAGCAGCCCTACAGGGAGCGGGATGTACAATGAGCAGTTCTTC
NA,16,TRBJ2-3,NA,TRBV6-5,CASSYSSGGLVDTQYF,TGTGCCAGCAGTTACTCGTCAGGGGGGCTTGTAGATACGCAGTATTTT
NA,11,TRBJ1-3,NA,TRBV2,CASDGGDTIYF,TGTGCCAGTGATGGGGGGGACACCATATATTTT
TRBD1,16,TRBJ2-2,NA,TRBV9,CASSAGQGSPTGELFF,TGTGCCAGCAGCGCCGGACAGGGGAGCCCCACCGGGGAGCTGTTTTTT
NA,16,TRBJ2-6,NA,TRBV5-4,CASSPTTGAGANVLTF,TGTGCCAGCAGCCCGACGACGGGGGCTGGGGCCAACGTCCTGACTTTC